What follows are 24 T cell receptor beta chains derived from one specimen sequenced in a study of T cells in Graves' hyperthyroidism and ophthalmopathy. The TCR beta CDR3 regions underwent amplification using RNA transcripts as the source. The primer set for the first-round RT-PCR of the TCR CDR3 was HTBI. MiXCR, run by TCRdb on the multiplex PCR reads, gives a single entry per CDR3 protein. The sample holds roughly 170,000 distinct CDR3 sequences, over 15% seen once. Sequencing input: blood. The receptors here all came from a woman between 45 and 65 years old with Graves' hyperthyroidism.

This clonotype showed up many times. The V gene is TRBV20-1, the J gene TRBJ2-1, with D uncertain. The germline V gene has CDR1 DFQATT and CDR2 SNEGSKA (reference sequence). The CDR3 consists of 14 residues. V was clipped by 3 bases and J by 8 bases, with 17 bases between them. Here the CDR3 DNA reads TGCAGTGCTAGTATCCCAGCCTCCTGGGATGAGCAGTTCTTC. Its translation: CSASIPASWDEQFF.

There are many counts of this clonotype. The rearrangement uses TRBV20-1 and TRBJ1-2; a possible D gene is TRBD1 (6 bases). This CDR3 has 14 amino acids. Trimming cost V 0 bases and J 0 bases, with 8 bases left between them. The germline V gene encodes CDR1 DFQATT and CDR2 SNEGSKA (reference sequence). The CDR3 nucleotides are TGCAGTGCTAGAGACAGGGGATCTAACTATGGCTACACCTTC. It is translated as CSARDRGSNYGYTF.

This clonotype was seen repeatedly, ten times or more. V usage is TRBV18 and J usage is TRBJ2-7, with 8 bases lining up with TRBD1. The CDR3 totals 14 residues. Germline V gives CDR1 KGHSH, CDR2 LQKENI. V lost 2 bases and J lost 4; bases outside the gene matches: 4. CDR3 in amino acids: CASSPDNRGYEQYF. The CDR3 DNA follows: TGTGCCAGCTCACCAGACAACAGGGGGTACGAGCAGTACTTC.

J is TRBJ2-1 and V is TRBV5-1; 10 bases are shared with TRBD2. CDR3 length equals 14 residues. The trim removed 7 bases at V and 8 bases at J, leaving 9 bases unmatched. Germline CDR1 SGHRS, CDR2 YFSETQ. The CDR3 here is CASAGVAGGHEQFF. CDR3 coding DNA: TGCGCCAGCGCCGGAGTAGCGGGAGGACATGAGCAGTTCTTC.

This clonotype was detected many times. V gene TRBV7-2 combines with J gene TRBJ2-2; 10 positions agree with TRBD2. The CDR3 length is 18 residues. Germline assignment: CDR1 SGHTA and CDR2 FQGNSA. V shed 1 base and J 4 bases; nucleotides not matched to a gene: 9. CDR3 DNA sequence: TGTGCCAGCAGCTTAGTTTTGGGCCTAGCGGGGGTCACCGGGGAGCTGTTTTTT. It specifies CASSLVLGLAGVTGELFF. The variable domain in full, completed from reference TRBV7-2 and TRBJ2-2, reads GAGVSQSPSNKVTEKGKDVELRCDPISGHTALYWYRQSLGQGLEFLIYFQGNSAPDKSGLPSDRFSAERTGGSVSTLTIQRTQQEDSAVYLCASSLVLGLAGVTGELFFGEGSRLTVL.

CDR3 nucleotide sequence: TGCAGTGCTAGAGAGAGACAGGCCTTAGATGAAGCTTTCTTT. This translates into CSARERQALDEAFF. The J gene is TRBJ1-1, the V gene TRBV20-1; a weak D match, TRBD1 (6 bases). The CDR3 has 14 amino acids. The V gene's germline CDR1 is DFQATT and CDR2 SNEGSKA (reference sequence). Trimming took off 0 bases at V and 7 bases at J, with 15 bases between the two ends.

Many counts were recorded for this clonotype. The CDR3 bases are TGTGCCAGCAGCTTAGCCCGTCGGAGTGGGACCCCAAGGACTAGCAATCAGCCCCAGCATTTT. It specifies CASSLARRSGTPRTSNQPQHF. This rearrangement joins TRBV7-8 to TRBJ1-5; perhaps TRBD1 as D (5 bases). CDR1 and CDR2 from the germline V gene are SGHVS and FQNEAQ. This CDR3 is built from 21 residues. V lost 0 bases and J 0 bases, leaving 24 bases between the germline ends.

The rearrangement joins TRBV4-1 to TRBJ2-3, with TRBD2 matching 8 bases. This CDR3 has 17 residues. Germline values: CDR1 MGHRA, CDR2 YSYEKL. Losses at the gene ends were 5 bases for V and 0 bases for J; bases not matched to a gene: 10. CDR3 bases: TGCGCCAGCAGCAACCGCCGGGGGGGGTACAGCACAGATACGCAGTATTTT. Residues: CASSNRRGGYSTDTQYF.

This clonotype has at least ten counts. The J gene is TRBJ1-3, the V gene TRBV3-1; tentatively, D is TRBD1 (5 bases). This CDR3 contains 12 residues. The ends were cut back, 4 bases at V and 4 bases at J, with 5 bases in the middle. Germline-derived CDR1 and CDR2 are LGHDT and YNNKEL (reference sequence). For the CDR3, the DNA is TGTGCCAGCAGCCGGACAGGAAACACCATATATTTT. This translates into CASSRTGNTIYF.

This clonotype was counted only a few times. The CDR3 DNA sequence: TGTGCCAGCAGTAAGGCGGACAACACTGAAGCTTTCTTT. The encoded protein is CASSKADNTEAFF. The rearrangement links TRBV2 to TRBJ1-1; D is undetermined. CDR3 length: 13 residues. Trimming left V 5 bases short and J 2 bases short, with 9 bases between. CDR1 and CDR2 from the germline V gene are SNHLY and FYNNEI.

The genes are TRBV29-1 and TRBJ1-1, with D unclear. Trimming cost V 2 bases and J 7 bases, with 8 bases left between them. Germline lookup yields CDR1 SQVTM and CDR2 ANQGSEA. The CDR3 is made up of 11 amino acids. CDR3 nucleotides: TGCAGCGTTGAACAGGACCATGAAGCTTTCTTT. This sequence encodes CSVEQDHEAFF. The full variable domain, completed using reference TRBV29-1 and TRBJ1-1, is SAVISQKPSRDICQRGTSLTIQCQVDSQVTMMFWYRQQPGQSLTLIATANQGSEATYESGFVIDKFPISRPNLTFSTLTVSNMSPEDSSIYLCSVEQDHEAFFGQGTRLTVV.

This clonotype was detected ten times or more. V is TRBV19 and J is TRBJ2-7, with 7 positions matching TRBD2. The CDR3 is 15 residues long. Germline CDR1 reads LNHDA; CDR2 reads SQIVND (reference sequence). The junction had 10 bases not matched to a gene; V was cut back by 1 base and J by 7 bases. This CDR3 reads CASSIVLADFWEQYF. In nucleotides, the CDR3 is TGTGCCAGTAGTATAGTTCTAGCGGACTTCTGGGAGCAGTACTTC.

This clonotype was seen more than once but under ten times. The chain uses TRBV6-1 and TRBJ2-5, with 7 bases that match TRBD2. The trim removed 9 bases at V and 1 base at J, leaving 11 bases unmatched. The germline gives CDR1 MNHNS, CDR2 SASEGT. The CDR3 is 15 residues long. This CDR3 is CASSRDSGPQETQYF. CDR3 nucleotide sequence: TGTGCCAGTTCAAGGGATAGCGGGCCCCAAGAGACCCAGTACTTC.

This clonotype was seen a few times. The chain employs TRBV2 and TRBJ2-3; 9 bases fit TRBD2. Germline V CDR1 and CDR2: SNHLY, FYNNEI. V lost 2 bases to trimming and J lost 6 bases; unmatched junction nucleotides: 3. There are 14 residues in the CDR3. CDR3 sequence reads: CASSEPSGTDTQYF. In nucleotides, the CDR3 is TGTGCCAGCAGTGAACCTAGCGGGACGGATACGCAGTATTTT.

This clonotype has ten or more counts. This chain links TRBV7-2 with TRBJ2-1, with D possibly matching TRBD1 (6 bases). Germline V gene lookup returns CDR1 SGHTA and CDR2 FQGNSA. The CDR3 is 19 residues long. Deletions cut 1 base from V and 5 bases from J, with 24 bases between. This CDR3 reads CASSLGPTGKPLSHNEQFF. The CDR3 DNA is TGTGCCAGCAGCTTAGGCCCTACAGGGAAGCCCCTCTCTCACAATGAGCAGTTCTTC.

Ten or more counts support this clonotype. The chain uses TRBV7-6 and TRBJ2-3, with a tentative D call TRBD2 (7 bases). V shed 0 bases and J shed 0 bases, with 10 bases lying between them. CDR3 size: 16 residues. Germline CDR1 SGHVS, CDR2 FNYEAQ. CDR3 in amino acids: CASSLARGGSTDTQYF. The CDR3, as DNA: TGTGCCAGCAGCTTAGCTAGGGGGGGCAGCACAGATACGCAGTATTTT.

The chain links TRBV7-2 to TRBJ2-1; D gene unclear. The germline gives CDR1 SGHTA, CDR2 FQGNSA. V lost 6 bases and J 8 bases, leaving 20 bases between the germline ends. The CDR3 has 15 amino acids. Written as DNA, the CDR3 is TGTGCCAGCAGTCCATCCCCGCAACGTAACGATGAGCAGTTCTTC. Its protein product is CASSPSPQRNDEQFF.

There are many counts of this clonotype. The CDR3 loop reads CAISPGVSGEQFF. CDR3 nucleotides: TGTGCCATCAGTCCCGGGGTGTCGGGCGAGCAGTTCTTC. The chain couples TRBV10-3 to TRBJ2-1; D is perhaps TRBD2 (5 bases). Per the germline V gene, CDR1 is ENHRY and CDR2 is SYGVKD. V was clipped by 5 bases and J by 10 bases, with 15 bases between them. This CDR3 has 13 residues.

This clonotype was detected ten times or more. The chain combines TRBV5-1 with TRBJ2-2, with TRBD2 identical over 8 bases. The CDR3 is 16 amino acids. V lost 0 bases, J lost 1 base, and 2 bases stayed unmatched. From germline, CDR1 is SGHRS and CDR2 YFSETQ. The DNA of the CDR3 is TGCGCCAGCAGCTTGGTTAGCGGGGTGAACACCGGGGAGCTGTTTTTT. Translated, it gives CASSLVSGVNTGELFF.

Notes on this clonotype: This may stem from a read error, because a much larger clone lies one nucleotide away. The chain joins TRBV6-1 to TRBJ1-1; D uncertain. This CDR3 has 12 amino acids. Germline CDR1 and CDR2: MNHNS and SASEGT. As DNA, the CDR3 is TGTGCCGGCAGTGAATGGAACACTGAAGCTTTCTTT. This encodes CAGSEWNTEAFF.

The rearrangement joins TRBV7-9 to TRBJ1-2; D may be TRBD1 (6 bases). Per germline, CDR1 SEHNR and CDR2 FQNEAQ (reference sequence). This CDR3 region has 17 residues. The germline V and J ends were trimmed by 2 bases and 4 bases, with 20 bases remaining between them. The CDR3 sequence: CASSLRGTLKESYGYTF. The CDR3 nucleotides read TGTGCCAGCAGCTTAAGGGGGACACTAAAGGAGAGCTATGGCTACACCTTC.

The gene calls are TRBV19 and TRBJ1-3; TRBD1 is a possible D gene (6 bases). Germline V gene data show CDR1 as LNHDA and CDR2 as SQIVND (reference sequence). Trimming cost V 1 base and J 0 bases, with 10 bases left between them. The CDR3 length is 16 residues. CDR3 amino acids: CASSIVGGLSGNTIYF. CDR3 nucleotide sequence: TGTGCCAGTAGTATAGTTGGGGGGCTCTCTGGAAACACCATATATTTT.

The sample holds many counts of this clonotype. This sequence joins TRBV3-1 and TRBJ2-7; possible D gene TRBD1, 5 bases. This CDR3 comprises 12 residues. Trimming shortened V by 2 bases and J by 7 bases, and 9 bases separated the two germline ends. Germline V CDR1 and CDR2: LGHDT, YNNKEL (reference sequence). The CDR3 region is CASSQQGREQYF. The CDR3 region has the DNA TGTGCCAGCAGCCAACAGGGTCGGGAGCAGTACTTC.

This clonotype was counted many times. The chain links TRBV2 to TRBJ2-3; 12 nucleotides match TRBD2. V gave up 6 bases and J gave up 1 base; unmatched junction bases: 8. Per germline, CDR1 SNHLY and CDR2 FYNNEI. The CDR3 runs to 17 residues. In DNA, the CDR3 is TGTGCCAGCAGCGCTAGCGGGGGGGTGTTTCGCACAGATACGCAGTATTTT. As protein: CASSASGGVFRTDTQYF.